This T cell receptor (beta chain) was recorded in a study of post-analysis software for immune sequencing data. Study at large: Disease trajectories encompassed relapsing-remitting, secondary progressive and progressive-relapsing multiple sclerosis. General study findings and limits: There were five or six TRBV segments more frequent in patients than controls, and TRBV5-6, TRBV5-1 and TRBV20-1 were among them. Strong co-clustering by F measure linked samples that shared a preparation batch.

Incorporated into the TCR beta cDNA libraries were unique molecular identifiers, which served to reduce PCR and sequencing biases. T cells numbering about 0.85 to 11 million yielded roughly 0.5 million cDNA molecules. One entry per CDR3 protein, called by TCRdb with MiXCR from the PCR reads. The data hold roughly 150,000 distinct CDR3 sequences, with 36% observed a single time. This clonotype was detected ten times or more. Its cognate antigen is unknown. Germline V lookup: CDR1 DFQATT, CDR2 SNEGSKA (reference sequence). Trimming at V came to 1 base and at J to 0 bases, leaving 5 bases not matched to a gene. This CDR3 has 16 residues.

This sequence joins TRBV20-1 and TRBJ2-1, with 8 bases aligning to TRBD2. This receptor was identified in a girl aged 5 to 17 with multiple sclerosis. The starting material was blood, obtained after autologous hematopoietic stem cell transplantation. CDR3 nucleotides: TGCAGTGCTAGAGTCCTAGCGGGCACCTCCTACAATGAGCAGTTCTTC. Translating gives CSARVLAGTSYNEQFF.